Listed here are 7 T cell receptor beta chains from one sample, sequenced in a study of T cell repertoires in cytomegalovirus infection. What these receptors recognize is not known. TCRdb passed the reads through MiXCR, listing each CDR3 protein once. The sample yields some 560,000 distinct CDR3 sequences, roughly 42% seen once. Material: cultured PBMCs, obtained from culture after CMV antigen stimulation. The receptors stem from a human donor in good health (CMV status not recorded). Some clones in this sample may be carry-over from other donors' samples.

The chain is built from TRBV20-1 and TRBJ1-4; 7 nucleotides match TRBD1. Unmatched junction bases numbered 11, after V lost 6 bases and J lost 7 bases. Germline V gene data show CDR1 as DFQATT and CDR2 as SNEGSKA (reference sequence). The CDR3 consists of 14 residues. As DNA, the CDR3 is TGCAGTGCCCACAGGGGCTCGGAGGGTGAAAAACTGTTTTTT. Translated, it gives CSAHRGSEGEKLFF.

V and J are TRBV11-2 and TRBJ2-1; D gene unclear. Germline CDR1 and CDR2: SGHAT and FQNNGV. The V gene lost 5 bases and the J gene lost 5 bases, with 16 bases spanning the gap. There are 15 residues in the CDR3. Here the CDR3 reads CASSLLPEPNNEQFF. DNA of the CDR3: TGTGCCAGCAGCCTGTTACCGGAGCCCAACAATGAGCAGTTCTTC.

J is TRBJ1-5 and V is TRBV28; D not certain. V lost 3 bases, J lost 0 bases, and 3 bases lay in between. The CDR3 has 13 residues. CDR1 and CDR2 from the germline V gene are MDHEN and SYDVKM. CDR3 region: CASSFTSNQPQHF. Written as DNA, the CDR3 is TGTGCCAGCAGTTTTACTAGCAATCAGCCCCAGCATTTT.

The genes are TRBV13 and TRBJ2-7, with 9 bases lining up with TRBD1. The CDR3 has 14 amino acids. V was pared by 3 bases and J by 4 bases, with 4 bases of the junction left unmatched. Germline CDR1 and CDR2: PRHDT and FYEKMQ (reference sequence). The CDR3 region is CASSLRQGEYEQYF. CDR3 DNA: TGTGCCAGCAGCTTGAGACAGGGGGAATACGAGCAGTACTTC.

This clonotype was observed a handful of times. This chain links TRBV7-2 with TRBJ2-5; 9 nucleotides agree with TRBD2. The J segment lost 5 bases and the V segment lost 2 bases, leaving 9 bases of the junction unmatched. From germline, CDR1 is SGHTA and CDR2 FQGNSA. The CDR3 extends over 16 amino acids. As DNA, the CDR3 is TGTGCCAGCAGCTTATCGGGTAGCGGGAGACAGGAGACCCAGTACTTC. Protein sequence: CASSLSGSGRQETQYF. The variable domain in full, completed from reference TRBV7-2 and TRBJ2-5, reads GAGVSQSPSNKVTEKGKDVELRCDPISGHTALYWYRQSLGQGLEFLIYFQGNSAPDKSGLPSDRFSAERTGGSVSTLTIQRTQQEDSAVYLCASSLSGSGRQETQYFGPGTRLLVL.

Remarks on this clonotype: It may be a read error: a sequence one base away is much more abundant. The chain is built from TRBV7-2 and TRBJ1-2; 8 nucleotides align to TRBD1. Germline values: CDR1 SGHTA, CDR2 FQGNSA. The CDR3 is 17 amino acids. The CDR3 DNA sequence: TGTGCCATCAGCTTTCGGACAGGGCAAATTGCTAACTATGGCTACACCTTC. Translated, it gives CAISFRTGQIANYGYTF.

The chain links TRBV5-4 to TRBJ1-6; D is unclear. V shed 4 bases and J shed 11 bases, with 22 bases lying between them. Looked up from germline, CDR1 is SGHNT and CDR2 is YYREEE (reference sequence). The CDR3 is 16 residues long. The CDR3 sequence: CASSQTQDSVTPPLHF. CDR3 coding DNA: TGTGCCAGCAGCCAAACTCAGGACTCGGTTACCCCACCCCTCCACTTT.